This entry describes one T cell receptor (beta chain). Its specificity is not known. Every subset's genomic DNA went evenly onto several immunoSEQ plates. TCRdb's table, derived via immunoSEQ multiplex PCR, lists solely in-frame clones and lacks some. The table has some 2,000,000 clones, approximately 95% seen once. This record belongs to a study of shared clonotypes between healthy human individuals. Study as a whole: Serving as donors were a couple of women and three men, whose ages spanned 18 to 49. Overall study findings and caveats: Non-shared clonotypes had lower generation probabilities than those shared by all four donors. With few donors, the genetic and exposure-history diversity represented was limited.

Trimming removed 0 bases from V and 5 bases from J; junction bases left unmatched: 9. Germline V gene lookup returns CDR1 LGHNA and CDR2 YSLEER. The CDR3 consists of 17 residues. CD45RO-negative, CCR7-positively selected cells formed the naive CD8 fraction, excluding terminally differentiated effector memory CD45RA+ cells. Material: naive CD8+ T cells sorted from blood. The receptor's source is a man aged 18 to 29 in good health. This rearrangement joins TRBV4-3 to TRBJ2-7; 11 positions match TRBD1. DNA of the CDR3: TGCGCCAGCAGCCAAGATGGGGTCGGACAGGGGGCCCACGAGCAGTACTTC. As protein: CASSQDGVGQGAHEQYF.